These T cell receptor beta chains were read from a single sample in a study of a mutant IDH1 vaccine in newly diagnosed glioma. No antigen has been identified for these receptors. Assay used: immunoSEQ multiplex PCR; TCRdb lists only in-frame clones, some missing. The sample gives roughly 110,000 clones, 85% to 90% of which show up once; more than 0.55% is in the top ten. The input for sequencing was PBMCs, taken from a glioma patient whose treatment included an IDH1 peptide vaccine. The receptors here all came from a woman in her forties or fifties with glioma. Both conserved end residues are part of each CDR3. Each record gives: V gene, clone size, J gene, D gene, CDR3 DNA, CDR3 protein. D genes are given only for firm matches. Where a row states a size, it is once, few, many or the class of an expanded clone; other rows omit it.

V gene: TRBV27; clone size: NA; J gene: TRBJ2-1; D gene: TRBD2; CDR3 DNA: TGTGCCAGCAGTTTATCGAGAGGACTAGCGGGGTCCGATGAGCAGTTCTTC; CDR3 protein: CASSLSRGLAGSDEQFF
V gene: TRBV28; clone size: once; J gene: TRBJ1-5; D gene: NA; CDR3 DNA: TGTGCCAGCAGTTTGAGGGGTAATTACAATCAGCCCCAGCATTTT; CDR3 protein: CASSLRGNYNQPQHF
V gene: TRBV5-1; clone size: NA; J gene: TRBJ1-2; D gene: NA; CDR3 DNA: TGCGCCAGCAGCTTGAGTAGACAGAGGGATGGCTACACCTTC; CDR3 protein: CASSLSRQRDGYTF
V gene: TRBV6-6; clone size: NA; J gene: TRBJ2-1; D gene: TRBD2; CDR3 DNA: TGTGCCAGCAGTACTGAGACTAGCGGGAGCTATGAGCAGTTCTTC; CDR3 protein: CASSTETSGSYEQFF
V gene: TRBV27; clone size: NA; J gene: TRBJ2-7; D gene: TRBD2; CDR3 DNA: TGTGCCAGCAATCCCGCAGGGGGGACTAGCGGCAACGAGCAGTACTTC; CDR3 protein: CASNPAGGTSGNEQYF
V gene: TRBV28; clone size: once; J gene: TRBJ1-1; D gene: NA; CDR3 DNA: TGTGCCAGCAGCCTTTCCCCCGGAACTGAAGCTTTCTTT; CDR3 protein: CASSLSPGTEAFF
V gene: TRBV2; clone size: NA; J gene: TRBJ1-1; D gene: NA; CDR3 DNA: TGTGCCAGCAGTGAATTTGTACAGGCAAGCACTGAAGCTTTCTTT; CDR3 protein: CASSEFVQASTEAFF
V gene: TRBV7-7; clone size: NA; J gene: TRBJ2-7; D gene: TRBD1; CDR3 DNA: TGTGCTAGCAGCTTAGTAAGCCGGGACAGAGGCCAGAGCGAGCAGTACTTC; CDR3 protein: CASSLVSRDRGQSEQYF
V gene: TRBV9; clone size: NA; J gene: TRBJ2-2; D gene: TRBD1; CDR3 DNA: TGTGCCAGCAGCAACCTACAGGGGGCGGTGGCCGGGGAGCTGTTTTTT; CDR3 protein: CASSNLQGAVAGELFF
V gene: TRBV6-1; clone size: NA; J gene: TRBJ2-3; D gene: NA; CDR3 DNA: TGTGCCAGCAGTGAGTACGGGACTTTCGGCACAGATACGCAGTATTTT; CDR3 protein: CASSEYGTFGTDTQYF
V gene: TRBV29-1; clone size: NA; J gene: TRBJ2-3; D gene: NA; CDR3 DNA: TGCAGCGTTGCACCATCCGCAGATACGCAGTATTTT; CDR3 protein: CSVAPSADTQYF
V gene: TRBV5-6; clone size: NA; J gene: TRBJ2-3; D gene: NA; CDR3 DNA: TGTGCCAGCAGCTTGGATGACGGCCTAGTTCAGTATTTT; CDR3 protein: CASSLDDGLVQYF
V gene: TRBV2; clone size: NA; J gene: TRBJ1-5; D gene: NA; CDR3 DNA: TGTGCCAGCAGAGAAGGACGAGGACAGCCCCAGCATTTT; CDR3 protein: CASREGRGQPQHF
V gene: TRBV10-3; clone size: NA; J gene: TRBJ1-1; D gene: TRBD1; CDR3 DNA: TGTGCCATCAGGGCGGGACAGTTGAACACTGAAGCTTTCTTT; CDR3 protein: CAIRAGQLNTEAFF
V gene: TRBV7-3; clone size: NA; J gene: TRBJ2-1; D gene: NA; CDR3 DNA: TGTGCCAGCAGCTGGGAAGGGGGTTTTGGTGAGCAGTTCTTC; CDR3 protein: CASSWEGGFGEQFF
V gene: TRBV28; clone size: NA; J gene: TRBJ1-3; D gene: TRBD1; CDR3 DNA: TGTGCCAGCAGTTTGGATGTCGGGACAGGGGCAAGCGGACCCTCTGGAAACACCATATATTTT; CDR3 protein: CASSLDVGTGASGPSGNTIYF
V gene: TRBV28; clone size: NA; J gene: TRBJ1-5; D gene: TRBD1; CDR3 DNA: TGTGCCAGCAGGGACACAGGGGGTGGCAATCAGCCCCAGCATTTT; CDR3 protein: CASRDTGGGNQPQHF
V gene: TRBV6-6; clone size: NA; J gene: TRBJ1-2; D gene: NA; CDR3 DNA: TGTGCCAGCACCGGGACCGGCTATGGCTACACCTTC; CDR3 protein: CASTGTGYGYTF
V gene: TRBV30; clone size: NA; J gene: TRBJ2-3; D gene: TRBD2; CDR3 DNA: TGTGCCTGGAGCTCCCTGCGGGTTGGACTAGCGGGAGCCACAGATACGCAGTATTTT; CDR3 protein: CAWSSLRVGLAGATDTQYF
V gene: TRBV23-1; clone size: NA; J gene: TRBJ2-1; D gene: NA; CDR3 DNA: TGCGCCAGCAGTCAATCTGCAGGGAGCTCCTACAATGAGCAGTTCTTC; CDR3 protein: CASSQSAGSSYNEQFF
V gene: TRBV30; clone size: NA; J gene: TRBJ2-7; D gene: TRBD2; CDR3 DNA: TGTGCCTGGAGTGTGGCTAGCGGAACCTACGAGCAGTACTTC; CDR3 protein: CAWSVASGTYEQYF
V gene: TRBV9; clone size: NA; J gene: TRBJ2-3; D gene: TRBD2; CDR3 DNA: TGTGCCAGCAGCCCCCCGGGACTAGCGGGCACAGATACGCAGTATTTT; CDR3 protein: CASSPPGLAGTDTQYF
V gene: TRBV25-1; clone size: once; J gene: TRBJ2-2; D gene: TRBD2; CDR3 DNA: TGTGCCAGCAGTGATCCTAGCGGGTTGAGGGAGCTGTTTTTT; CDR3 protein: CASSDPSGLRELFF
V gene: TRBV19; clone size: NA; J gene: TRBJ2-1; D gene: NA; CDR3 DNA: TGTGCCAGTAGTATAGCGGACCGGCACAATGAGCAGTTCTTC; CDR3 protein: CASSIADRHNEQFF
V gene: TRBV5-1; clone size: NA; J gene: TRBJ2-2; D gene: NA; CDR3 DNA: TGCGCCAGCAGCTTGGGGCTCACTGAGTTTACCGGGGAGCTGTTTTTT; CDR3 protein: CASSLGLTEFTGELFF
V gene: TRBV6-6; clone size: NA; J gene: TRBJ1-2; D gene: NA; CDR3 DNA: TGTGCCAGCACCGACACGGAGTTTTATGGCTACACCTTC; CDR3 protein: CASTDTEFYGYTF
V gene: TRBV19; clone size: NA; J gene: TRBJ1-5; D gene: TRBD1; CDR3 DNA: TGTGCCAGTAGTATCGGGGAGACAGGGGGAAGCAATCAGCCCCAGCATTTT; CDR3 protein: CASSIGETGGSNQPQHF